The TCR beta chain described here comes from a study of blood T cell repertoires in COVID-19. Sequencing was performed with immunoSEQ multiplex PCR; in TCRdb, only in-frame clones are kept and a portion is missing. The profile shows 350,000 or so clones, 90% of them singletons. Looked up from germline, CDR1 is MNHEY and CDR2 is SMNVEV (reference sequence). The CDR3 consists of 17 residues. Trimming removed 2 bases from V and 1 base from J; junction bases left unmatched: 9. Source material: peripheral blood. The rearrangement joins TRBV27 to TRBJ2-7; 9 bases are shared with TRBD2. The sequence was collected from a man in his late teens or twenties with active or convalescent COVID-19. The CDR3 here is CASSLRFLAGHSYEQYF. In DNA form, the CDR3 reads TGTGCCAGCAGTTTAAGGTTCCTAGCGGGGCATTCCTACGAGCAGTACTTC.